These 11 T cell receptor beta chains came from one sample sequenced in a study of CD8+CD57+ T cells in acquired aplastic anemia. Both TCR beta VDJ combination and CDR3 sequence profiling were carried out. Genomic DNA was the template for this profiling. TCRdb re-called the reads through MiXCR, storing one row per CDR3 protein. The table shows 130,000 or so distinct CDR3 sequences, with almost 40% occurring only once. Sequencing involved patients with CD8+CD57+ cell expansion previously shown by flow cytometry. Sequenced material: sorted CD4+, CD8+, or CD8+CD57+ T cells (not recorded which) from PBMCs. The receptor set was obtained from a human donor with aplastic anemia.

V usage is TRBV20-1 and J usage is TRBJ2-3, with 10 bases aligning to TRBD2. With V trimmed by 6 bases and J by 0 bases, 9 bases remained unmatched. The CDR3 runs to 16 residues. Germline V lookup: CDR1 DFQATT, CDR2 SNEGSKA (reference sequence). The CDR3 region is CSAPNLAGVSTDTQYF. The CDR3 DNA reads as TGCAGTGCGCCTAATCTAGCGGGGGTTAGCACAGATACGCAGTATTTT.

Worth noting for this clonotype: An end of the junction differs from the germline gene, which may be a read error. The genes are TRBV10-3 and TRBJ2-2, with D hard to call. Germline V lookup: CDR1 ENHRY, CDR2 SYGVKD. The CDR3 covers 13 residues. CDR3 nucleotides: TGTGCCAGCAGTGACACAAACACCGGGGAGCTGTTTTTT. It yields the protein CASSDTNTGELFF.

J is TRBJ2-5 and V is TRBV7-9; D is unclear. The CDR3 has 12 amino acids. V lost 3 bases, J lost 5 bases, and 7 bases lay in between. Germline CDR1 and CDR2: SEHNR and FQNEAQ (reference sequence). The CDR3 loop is CASSLERETQYF. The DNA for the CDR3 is TGTGCCAGCAGCTTGGAGAGGGAGACCCAGTACTTC.

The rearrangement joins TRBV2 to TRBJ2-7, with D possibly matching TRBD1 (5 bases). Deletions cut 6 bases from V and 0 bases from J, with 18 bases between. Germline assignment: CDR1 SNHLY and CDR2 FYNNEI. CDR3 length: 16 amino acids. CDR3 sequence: CASSTSGQGLSYEQYF. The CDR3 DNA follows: TGTGCCAGCAGCACCTCCGGCCAGGGCCTCTCCTACGAGCAGTACTTC.

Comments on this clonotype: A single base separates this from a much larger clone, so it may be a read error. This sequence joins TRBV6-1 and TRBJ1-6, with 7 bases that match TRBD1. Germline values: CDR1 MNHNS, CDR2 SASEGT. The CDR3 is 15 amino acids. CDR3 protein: CASHRGFTYSSPLHF. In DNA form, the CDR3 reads TGTGCCAGTCACAGGGGATTTACTTATAGTTCACCCCTCCACTTT.

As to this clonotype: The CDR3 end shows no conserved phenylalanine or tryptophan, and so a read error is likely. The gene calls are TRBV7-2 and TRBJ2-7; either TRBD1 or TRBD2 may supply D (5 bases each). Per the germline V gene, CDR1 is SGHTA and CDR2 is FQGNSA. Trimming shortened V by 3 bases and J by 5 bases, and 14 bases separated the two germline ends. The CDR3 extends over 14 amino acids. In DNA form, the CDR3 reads TGTGCCAGCAGCTTTGGGTTAGGGGACGACGAGCAGTACCTC. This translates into CASSFGLGDDEQYL.

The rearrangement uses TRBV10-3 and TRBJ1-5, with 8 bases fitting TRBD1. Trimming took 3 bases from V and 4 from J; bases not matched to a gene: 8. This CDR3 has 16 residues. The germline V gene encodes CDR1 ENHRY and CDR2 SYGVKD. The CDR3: CAISDGDRGGNQPQHF. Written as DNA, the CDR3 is TGTGCCATCAGTGATGGCGACAGGGGAGGGAATCAGCCCCAGCATTTT.

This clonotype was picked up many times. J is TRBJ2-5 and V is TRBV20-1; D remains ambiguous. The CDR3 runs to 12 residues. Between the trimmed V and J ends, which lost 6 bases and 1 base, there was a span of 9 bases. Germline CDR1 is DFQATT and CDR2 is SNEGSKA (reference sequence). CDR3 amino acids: CSAYTIQETQYF. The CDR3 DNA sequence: TGCAGTGCCTACACTATCCAAGAGACCCAGTACTTC.

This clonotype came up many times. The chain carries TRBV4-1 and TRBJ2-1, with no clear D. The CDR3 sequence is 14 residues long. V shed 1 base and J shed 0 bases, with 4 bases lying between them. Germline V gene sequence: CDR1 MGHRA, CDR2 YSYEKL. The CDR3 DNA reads TGCGCCAGCAGCCAAGGCCCCTCCTACAATGAGCAGTTCTTC. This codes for CASSQGPSYNEQFF.

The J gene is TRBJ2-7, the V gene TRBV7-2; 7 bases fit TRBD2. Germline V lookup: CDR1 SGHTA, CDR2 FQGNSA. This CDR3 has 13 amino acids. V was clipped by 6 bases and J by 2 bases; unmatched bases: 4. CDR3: CASSLREPYEQYF. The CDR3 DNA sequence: TGTGCCAGCAGTCTGCGGGAGCCCTACGAGCAGTACTTC.

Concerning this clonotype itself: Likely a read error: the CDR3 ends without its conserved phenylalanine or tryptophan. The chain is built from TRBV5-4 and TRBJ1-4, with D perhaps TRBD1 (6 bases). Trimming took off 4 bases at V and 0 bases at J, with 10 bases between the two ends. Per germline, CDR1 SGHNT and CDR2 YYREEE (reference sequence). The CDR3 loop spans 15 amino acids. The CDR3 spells CASSQDSATNEKLFS. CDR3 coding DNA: TGTGCCAGCAGCCAGGACAGTGCAACTAATGAAAAACTGTTTTCT.